The 8 T cell receptor beta chains presented below share a single source sample, sequenced in a study of blood T cell repertoires in COVID-19. This table comes from immunoSEQ multiplex PCR, and its TCRdb copy is limited to in-frame clones, with some not included. The sample records fewer than 200,000 clones, 70% to 85% being singletons. Input material: peripheral blood. The source of these receptors is a man between 60 and 75 years old who had recovered from COVID-19.

The chain combines TRBV6-5 with TRBJ1-3; perhaps TRBD1 as D (6 bases). The CDR3 is 16 amino acids. Germline V gene data show CDR1 as MNHEY and CDR2 as SVGAGI. The V end was cut by 2 bases, the J end by 2 bases, with 13 bases between. CDR3 bases: TGTGCCAGCAGTTACACACAGGGAGAAGCTGGAAACACCATATATTTT. As protein: CASSYTQGEAGNTIYF.

The chain combines TRBV9 with TRBJ2-5; tentative D call: TRBD2 (6 bases). This CDR3 is 14 amino acids long. Germline lookup yields CDR1 SGDLS and CDR2 YYNGEE. With 4 bases removed from V and 5 bases from J, the gap between germline ends came to 15 bases. The CDR3, as DNA: TGTGCCAGCAGCTCAATGGGGGGTTGGGAGACCCAGTACTTC. It yields the protein CASSSMGGWETQYF.

This clone has only one observation. The rearrangement joins TRBV6-5 to TRBJ2-3; D not resolved. Trimming shortened V by 7 bases and J by 5 bases, and 7 bases separated the two germline ends. Germline V gene data show CDR1 as MNHEY and CDR2 as SVGAGI. This CDR3 comprises 11 residues. In DNA form, the CDR3 reads TGTGCCAGCACGGTCCTAGATACGCAGTATTTT. Its protein product is CASTVLDTQYF.

The V and J genes are TRBV11-2 and TRBJ1-1; D not resolved. Trimming stripped 5 bases from V and 6 bases from J, with 10 bases between. The CDR3 is made up of 12 amino acids. CDR1 SGHAT and CDR2 FQNNGV come from the germline V gene. The CDR3 DNA sequence: TGTGCCAGCAGCGAAGACACTGCTGAAGCTTTCTTT. Translation: CASSEDTAEAFF.

The V call is TRBV11-2, the J call TRBJ2-5; perhaps TRBD1 as D (7 bases). V was cut by 5 bases and J by 4 bases, with 14 bases left in between. This CDR3 region has 14 residues. Germline V gives CDR1 SGHAT, CDR2 FQNNGV. The CDR3 protein is CASSQGGRVETQYF. CDR3 sequence (DNA): TGTGCCAGCAGCCAGGGGGGTCGTGTAGAGACCCAGTACTTC.

V usage is TRBV24-1 and J usage is TRBJ2-1; possible D gene TRBD2, 5 bases. Germline V lookup: CDR1 KGHDR, CDR2 SFDVKD. The CDR3 extends over 13 amino acids. V dropped 1 base and J dropped 8 bases, with 8 bases sitting between them. CDR3 sequence reads: CATSDFTADEQFF. CDR3 coding DNA: TGTGCCACCAGTGATTTTACAGCGGATGAGCAGTTCTTC.

The J gene is TRBJ2-2, the V gene TRBV7-3, with 10 bases identical to TRBD1. From germline, CDR1 is SGHTA and CDR2 FQGTGA. This CDR3 has 14 amino acids. V lost 5 bases to trimming and J lost 4 bases; unmatched junction nucleotides: 1. The CDR3 sequence is CASSRDRGTGELFF. The CDR3 DNA reads as TGTGCCAGCAGCCGGGACAGGGGCACCGGGGAGCTGTTTTTT.

This chain connects TRBV10-3 to TRBJ1-2; 8 bases match TRBD1. This CDR3 region has 14 residues. J gave up 4 bases and V 2 bases, and 3 bases lay outside the gene matches. The V gene's germline CDR1 is ENHRY and CDR2 SYGVKD. Here the CDR3 DNA reads TGTGCCATCAGTGAGCAGGGGGCGACCTATGGCTACACCTTC. The encoded protein is CAISEQGATYGYTF.